This T cell receptor (beta chain) originates from a study of T-cell reconstitution after alpha-beta-depleted transplantation in children. Study-level findings and limits: There were reportedly several hundred expanded graft clones from which alpha-beta T cells came about two months after transplant. Several patients had high TCRbeta diversity at day 60; it came from surviving recipient T cells and thymic progenitors. One year after transplant, T-cell counts and diversity came mostly from newly produced T cells.

Regarding this clonotype: What it binds is unknown.

Construction of the TCRbeta library involved unique molecular identifiers. TCRdb re-derived calls from the PCR reads in MiXCR, one entry per CDR3 protein. The sample includes just under 250,000 distinct CDR3 sequences, about 23% of them seen just once. The sequence was obtained from a girl aged 2-9 years with Fanconi anemia, due to receive a stem cell transplant. The sequencing used PBMCs, collected before TCRalphabeta/CD19-depleted stem cell transplant.

CDR3 nucleotides: TGTGCCAGCAGTTCGACAGGGGGCGGTGAAAAACTGTTTTTT. It specifies CASSSTGGGEKLFF. V is TRBV12-3 or TRBV12-4 and J is TRBJ1-4, with 10 bases fitting TRBD1. This CDR3 region has 14 residues. V shed 4 bases, J shed 7 bases, and the junction held 3 bases outside the gene matches.